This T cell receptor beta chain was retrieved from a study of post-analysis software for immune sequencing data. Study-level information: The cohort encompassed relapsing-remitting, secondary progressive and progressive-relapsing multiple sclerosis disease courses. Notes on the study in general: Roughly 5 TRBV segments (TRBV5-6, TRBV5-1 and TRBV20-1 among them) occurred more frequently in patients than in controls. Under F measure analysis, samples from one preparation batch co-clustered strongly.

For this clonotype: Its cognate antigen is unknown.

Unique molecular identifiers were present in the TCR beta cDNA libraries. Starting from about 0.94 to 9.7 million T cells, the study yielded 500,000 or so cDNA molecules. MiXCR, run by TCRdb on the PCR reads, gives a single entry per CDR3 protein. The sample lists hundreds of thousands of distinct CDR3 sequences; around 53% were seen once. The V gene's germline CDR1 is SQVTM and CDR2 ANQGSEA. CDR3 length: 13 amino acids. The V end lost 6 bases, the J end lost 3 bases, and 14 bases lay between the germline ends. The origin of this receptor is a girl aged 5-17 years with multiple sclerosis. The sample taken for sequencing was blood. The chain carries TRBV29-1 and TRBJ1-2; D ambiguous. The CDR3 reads CSVGRVLDYGYTF. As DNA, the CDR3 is TGCAGCGTGGGGAGGGTTCTTGACTATGGCTACACCTTC.